This TCR beta chain was observed in a study of blood T cell repertoires in COVID-19. Some clones are missing from TCRdb's copy, which holds only in-frame ones; the method was immunoSEQ multiplex PCR. The sample gives 180,000 or so clones, 65% to 85% of which show up once; about 2.6% is in the top ten. V was clipped by 0 bases and J by 15 bases, with 18 bases between them. CDR3 length: 15 residues. Germline CDR1 and CDR2: LNHNV and YYDKDF (reference sequence). Sequenced input: peripheral blood. This TCR came from a human donor with acute or convalescent COVID-19. The donor label of this sample is uncertain. The chain employs TRBV15 and TRBJ1-6, with D possibly TRBD1 on 6 matching bases. CDR3 region: CATSRDGVDRPLLHF. CDR3 DNA: TGTGCCACCAGCAGAGACGGGGTAGACAGGCCTCTCCTCCACTTT.